This entry lists 31 T cell receptor beta chains sequenced from one sample in a study of blood T cell repertoires in COVID-19. Repertoires were generated with immunoSEQ multiplex PCR, while TCRdb's copy carries only in-frame clones and drops some. This table holds 30,000 to 35,000 clones, about 83% found once. The sequenced material came from peripheral blood. These receptor sequences come from a man aged 50-60 years with acute or convalescent COVID-19.

This sequence joins TRBV7-7 and TRBJ2-1; D gene ambiguous. Germline CDR1 and CDR2: SSHAT and FNYEAQ (reference sequence). The CDR3 runs to 12 residues. V dropped 5 bases and J dropped 8 bases, with 10 bases sitting between them. CDR3: CASSPLSYEQFF. The CDR3 DNA follows: TGTGCCAGCAGCCCCTTGAGCTATGAGCAGTTCTTC.

This clone was seen only once. The rearrangement uses TRBV6-1 and TRBJ2-7, with unresolved D. The V and J ends lost 1 base and 0 bases respectively, with 10 bases between them. The CDR3 length is 15 residues. Looked up from germline, CDR1 is MNHNS and CDR2 is SASEGT. Written as DNA, the CDR3 is TGTGCCAGCAGTGAAGAAACCTATAGCTCCTACGAGCAGTACTTC. Translating it yields CASSEETYSSYEQYF.

This chain uses TRBV5-4 with TRBJ2-3; a weak D match, TRBD2 (6 bases). Germline-derived CDR1 and CDR2 are SGHNT and YYREEE (reference sequence). The germline V and J ends were trimmed by 2 bases and 6 bases, with 13 bases remaining between them. This CDR3 is 14 amino acids long. Here the CDR3 DNA reads TGTGCCAGCAGCTTTTCAGGGACTTCCGATACGCAGTATTTT. Protein: CASSFSGTSDTQYF. The full variable domain, with the rest looked up from reference TRBV5-4 and TRBJ2-3, is ETGVTQSPTHLIKTRGQQVTLRCSSQSGHNTVSWYQQALGQGPQFIFQYYREEENGRGNFPPRFSGLQFPNYSSELNVNALELDDSALYLCASSFSGTSDTQYFGPGTRLTVL.

V is TRBV10-3 and J is TRBJ2-1; D call uncertain. V was cut by 0 bases and J by 4 bases, with 10 bases left in between. The CDR3 is made up of 15 amino acids. Germline loops: CDR1 ENHRY, CDR2 SYGVKD. The CDR3, as DNA: TGTGCCATCAGTGAGTCGGCAGACTCATACAATGAGCAGTTCTTC. It yields the protein CAISESADSYNEQFF.

Only one count was recorded for this clone. The genes are TRBV29-1 and TRBJ2-7; tentative D call: TRBD1 (6 bases). V shed 5 bases and J shed 3 bases, with 11 bases lying between them. Germline CDR1 reads SQVTM; CDR2 reads ANQGSEA. The CDR3 has 12 amino acids. The CDR3: CSVRDTFYEQYF. In nucleotides, the CDR3 is TGCAGCGTTCGGGACACATTCTACGAGCAGTACTTC.

This clone was observed a handful of times. The chain joins TRBV12-5 to TRBJ2-3; 10 nucleotides match TRBD2. Unmatched junction bases numbered 6, after V lost 2 bases and J lost 4 bases. This CDR3 region has 16 residues. Germline assignment: CDR1 LGHNT and CDR2 FRNRAP. CDR3 in DNA: TGTGCTAGTGGTTTGAGAGCGGGAGGGACAGCAGATACGCAGTATTTT. Protein: CASGLRAGGTADTQYF.

This chain connects TRBV19 to TRBJ2-3, with D possibly TRBD2 on 6 matching bases. V was shortened by 9 bases and J by 4 bases, with 20 bases between the two germline ends. Germline V gene lookup returns CDR1 LNHDA and CDR2 SQIVND (reference sequence). The CDR3 is 15 amino acids. The CDR3 spells CASRPAGRGPDTQYF. Written as DNA, the CDR3 is TGTGCCAGCCGACCGGCGGGAAGAGGTCCAGATACGCAGTATTTT.

This clone was seen a single time. J is TRBJ2-3 and V is TRBV7-9; D unclear. Trimming pared 2 bases from V and 4 bases from J, leaving 19 bases between. The germline V gene encodes CDR1 SEHNR and CDR2 FQNEAQ (reference sequence). The CDR3 spans 17 residues. The CDR3 DNA is TGTGCCAGCAGCTTAAGTCGCCCCGTCTTTCGGGCAGATACGCAGTATTTT. Amino acids: CASSLSRPVFRADTQYF.

CDR3 coding DNA: TGCGCCAGCAGCTGGGACAGGAGCTCTGGGGCCAACGTCCTGACTTTC. Protein: CASSWDRSSGANVLTF. The chain recombines TRBV5-1 with TRBJ2-6, with 8 bases lining up with TRBD1. The CDR3 contains 16 residues. The germline V gene has CDR1 SGHRS and CDR2 YFSETQ. The trim removed 3 bases at V and 0 bases at J, leaving 2 bases unmatched.

Here the CDR3 DNA reads TGTGCCAGCAGCCCTGACCTGACTAGCGAGAACACCGGGGAGCTGTTTTTT. Protein sequence: CASSPDLTSENTGELFF. This chain joins TRBV5-5 and TRBJ2-2; 8 nucleotides align to TRBD2. Germline CDR1 SGHKS, CDR2 YYEKEE (reference sequence). The CDR3 totals 17 residues. The J segment lost 1 base and the V segment lost 4 bases, leaving 9 bases of the junction unmatched.

The V call is TRBV6-5, the J call TRBJ2-1; D not certain. V lost 6 bases and J 9 bases, leaving 15 bases between the germline ends. CDR1 MNHEY and CDR2 SVGAGI come from the germline V gene. CDR3 length: 13 residues. In nucleotides, the CDR3 is TGTGCCAGCAGCCCCTCAGGCCTCGGTGAGCAGTTCTTC. This codes for CASSPSGLGEQFF.

The gene calls are TRBV18 and TRBJ1-5, with a possible D match to TRBD1 (5 bases). The ends were cut back, 10 bases at V and 0 bases at J, with 10 bases in the middle. The CDR3 totals 13 residues. CDR1 and CDR2 (germline): KGHSH, LQKENI. CDR3 sequence: CATQGSSNQPQHF. The CDR3 DNA follows: TGTGCCACCCAGGGTAGTAGCAATCAGCCCCAGCATTTT.

The chain has TRBV7-2 and TRBJ2-2; D is unclear. Germline V gene lookup returns CDR1 SGHTA and CDR2 FQGNSA. The CDR3 consists of 13 residues. The V gene lost 5 bases and the J gene lost 4 bases, with 8 bases spanning the gap. The CDR3 coding sequence is TGTGCCAGCAGCGCACACCGCACCGGGGAGCTGTTTTTT. It encodes CASSAHRTGELFF.

The chain is built from TRBV7-9 and TRBJ2-7; 12 bases line up with TRBD2. Losses at the gene ends were 5 bases for V and 5 bases for J; bases not matched to a gene: 7. Per the germline V gene, CDR1 is SEHNR and CDR2 is FQNEAQ (reference sequence). The CDR3 has 15 residues. In DNA form, the CDR3 reads TGTGCCAGCAGCCTCCTAGCGGGAGGGCCCCACGAGCAGTACTTC. Translation: CASSLLAGGPHEQYF.

The chain joins TRBV3-1 (or the pseudogene TRBV3-2) to TRBJ2-1, with 14 bases that match TRBD2. CDR3 length equals 16 residues. Looked up from germline, CDR1 is LGHDT and CDR2 is YNNKEL (reference sequence). V lost 3 bases, J lost 12 bases, and 10 bases stayed unmatched. The DNA for the CDR3 is TGTGCCAGCAGCCAGCAGCCCGGACTAGCGGGAGGAGCGCAGTTCTTC. The encoded protein is CASSQQPGLAGGAQFF.

The chain uses TRBV14 and TRBJ2-6, with D unresolved. This CDR3 contains 19 residues. V lost 5 bases and J lost 2, with 22 bases in between. In germline, CDR1 is SGHDN, CDR2 FVKESK. The CDR3 reads CASSVFETSGVPGANVLTF. The DNA of the CDR3 is TGTGCCAGCAGCGTCTTCGAAACGTCGGGTGTACCTGGGGCCAACGTCCTGACTTTC.

In its sample, this clone was seen once. This chain links TRBV5-1 with TRBJ1-4; TRBD1 aligns across 9 bases. V dropped 4 bases and J dropped 5; count of bases not matched to a gene: 3. The germline gives CDR1 SGHRS, CDR2 YFSETQ. The CDR3 has 14 residues. Written as DNA, the CDR3 is TGCGCCAGCAGCCATGGGACAGGGAATGAAAAACTGTTTTTT. It encodes CASSHGTGNEKLFF.

This rearrangement joins TRBV12-5 to TRBJ1-5, with D possibly being TRBD1 (5 bases). Germline lookup yields CDR1 LGHNT and CDR2 FRNRAP. This CDR3 spans 15 amino acids. Trimming took off 5 bases at V and 6 bases at J, with 17 bases between the two ends. The CDR3, as DNA: TGTGCTAGTGGTACCGGACAACCGGAAGGTCAGCCCCAGCATTTT. This translates into CASGTGQPEGQPQHF.

The chain combines TRBV7-3 with TRBJ2-7, with a possible D match to TRBD1 (6 bases). This CDR3 has 18 residues. The V end lost 5 bases, the J end lost 3 bases, and 26 bases lay between the germline ends. Germline V lookup: CDR1 SGHTA, CDR2 FQGTGA. Here the CDR3 DNA reads TGTGCCAGCAGCCTAATGAGGGGTGGGCAGGGGTCTAACTACGAGCAGTACTTC. Translating it yields CASSLMRGGQGSNYEQYF.

The CDR3 sequence is CSVAEDQETQYF. The CDR3 nucleotides read TGCAGCGTTGCGGAGGACCAAGAGACCCAGTACTTC. The chain employs TRBV29-1 and TRBJ2-5, with D possibly being TRBD2 (5 bases). CDR3 length equals 12 residues. Germline CDR1 and CDR2: SQVTM and ANQGSEA. V was clipped by 4 bases and J by 0 bases, with 6 bases between them.

V and J are TRBV9 and TRBJ1-3; 7 bases line up with TRBD1. The CDR3 loop spans 14 amino acids. V lost 5 bases to trimming and J lost 3 bases; unmatched junction nucleotides: 5. CDR1 and CDR2 from the germline V gene are SGDLS and YYNGEE. The CDR3 bases are TGTGCCAGCAGAGGAGGGGGCAATGGAAACACCATATATTTT. It is translated as CASRGGGNGNTIYF.

The chain is built from TRBV4-2 and TRBJ2-7; possible D gene TRBD2, 7 bases. CDR3 length: 17 amino acids. V was clipped by 2 bases and J by 0 bases, with 17 bases between them. Germline V gene lookup returns CDR1 LGHNA and CDR2 YNFKEQ. Written as DNA, the CDR3 is TGTGCCAGCAGCCAACAAAAAGGGGGGGACCTCTCCTACGAGCAGTACTTC. This sequence encodes CASSQQKGGDLSYEQYF.

The chain is built from TRBV4-1 and TRBJ1-6; 8 nucleotides line up with TRBD1. The CDR3 has 17 amino acids. Germline V CDR1 and CDR2: MGHRA, YSYEKL. Germline trimming cut 1 base from V and 1 base from J; bases unmatched to any gene: 3. CDR3 region: CASSQVDRESYNSPLHF. The CDR3 bases are TGCGCCAGCAGCCAAGTGGACAGGGAATCCTATAATTCACCCCTCCACTTT.

The chain carries TRBV12-5 and TRBJ1-5; D is ambiguous. The ends were cut back, 2 bases at V and 4 bases at J, with 6 bases in the middle. Germline lookup yields CDR1 LGHNT and CDR2 FRNRAP. CDR3 length: 13 residues. CDR3: CASGLNSNQPQHF. DNA of the CDR3: TGTGCTAGTGGTTTGAACAGTAATCAGCCCCAGCATTTT.

J is TRBJ1-2 and V is TRBV10-3, with 9 bases identical to TRBD1. The CDR3 length is 13 residues. From germline, CDR1 is ENHRY and CDR2 SYGVKD. With 3 bases clipped from V and 6 bases from J, the junction kept 2 bases outside the gene matches. The CDR3 nucleotides are TGTGCCATCAGTGAAGACAGGGGGAATGGCTACACCTTC. Translating gives CAISEDRGNGYTF.

V and J are TRBV29-1 and TRBJ1-1; the match to TRBD1 covers 9 bases. Looked up from germline, CDR1 is SQVTM and CDR2 is ANQGSEA. The junction had 17 bases not matched to a gene; V was cut back by 8 bases and J by 4 bases. The length of the CDR3 is 16 residues. The CDR3 spells CSIRGQGRASPTEAFF. The CDR3 nucleotides read TGCAGCATAAGGGGACAGGGTAGGGCGAGTCCCACTGAAGCTTTCTTT.

J is TRBJ1-2 and V is TRBV10-2, with TRBD1 identical over 9 bases. From germline, CDR1 is WSHSY and CDR2 SAAADI. The CDR3 totals 15 residues. V gave up 4 bases and J gave up 2 bases; unmatched junction bases: 5. The DNA for the CDR3 is TGCGCCAGCAGTGTCCAAGGGACAGGGAACTATGGCTACACCTTC. Encoded protein: CASSVQGTGNYGYTF.

The rearrangement joins TRBV28 to TRBJ1-4, with TRBD1 matching 9 bases. The germline V gene has CDR1 MDHEN and CDR2 SYDVKM. The CDR3 sequence is 15 residues long. V lost 8 bases, J lost 6 bases, and 10 bases stayed unmatched. Here the CDR3 reads CASGIQTGGDEKLFF. DNA for the CDR3: TGTGCCAGCGGCATCCAGACAGGGGGAGATGAAAAACTGTTTTTT.

The gene calls are TRBV7-3 and TRBJ2-1; 15 positions match TRBD2. Germline lookup yields CDR1 SGHTA and CDR2 FQGTGA. This CDR3 contains 19 residues. J was trimmed by 9 bases and V by 1 base; bases with no gene match: 13. CDR3 in DNA: TGTGCCAGCAGCTTAAACCCCCCGGGACTAGCGGGGGGTTCTGGTGAGCAGTTCTTC. It encodes CASSLNPPGLAGGSGEQFF.

The chain couples TRBV28 to TRBJ2-2; 11 bases align to TRBD2. The CDR3 extends over 14 amino acids. Germline CDR1 is MDHEN and CDR2 is SYDVKM. V lost 5 bases to trimming and J lost 7 bases; unmatched junction nucleotides: 3. The DNA for the CDR3 is TGTGCCAGCAGTAACCTAGCGGGAGGCGGGGAGCTGTTTTTT. Translation gives CASSNLAGGGELFF.

V gene TRBV21-1 combines with J gene TRBJ1-5. TRBV21-1 is termed a pseudogene. The length of the CDR3 is 13 residues. CDR3 sequence (DNA): TGTGCCAGCAGCCCCCGGTCGCGGCAGCCCCAGCATTTT. This gives the protein CASSPRSRQPQHF.